This entry lists 32 T cell receptor beta chains sequenced from one sample in a study of CXCR3-negative and CXCR3-positive naive CD8 T cells. Study outcomes and limitations: CXCR3-expressing naive cells carried TRB CDR3s more hydrophobic than those of CXCR3-negative naive cells.

In preparing the TRB cDNA libraries, 5' RACE with UMI labels was used. TCRdb re-called the 5' RACE reads and gives one entry per CDR3 protein, without DNA. This sample lists 100,000 to 150,000 distinct CDR3 sequences; its ten largest clones have about 0.61%. No antigen has been assigned to these receptors. The sample taken for sequencing was naive CXCR3+ CD8+ T cells from blood. The subset was: CD45RO-CCR7+CD27+CD95- naive CD8+ T cells expressing CXCR3 (TNR3+). The receptor source for this set is a human donor in good health. Some clones in this sample may be carry-over from other donors' samples.

J is TRBJ1-1 and V is TRBV29-1; with no DNA, the TCRdb D assignment of TRBD1 cannot be verified. Germline V gene data show CDR1 as SQVTM and CDR2 as ANQGSEA. The CDR3 sequence is 18 residues long. CDR3 sequence reads: CSVKGYTNVDSTEREAFF.

The chain links TRBV7-9 to TRBJ1-1. The CDR3 has 12 residues. Germline V gene sequence: CDR1 SEHNR, CDR2 FQNEAQ (reference sequence). The CDR3: CASSLAKSEAFF.

The chain joins TRBV28 to TRBJ1-2. CDR1 is MDHEN and CDR2 is SYDVKM in the germline V gene. The CDR3 has 15 residues. This CDR3 is CASSPSRIRVNGYTF.

The chain recombines TRBV9 with TRBJ2-1; TCRdb outputs TRBD1, but without DNA this stays unchecked. The CDR3 sequence is 14 residues long. Looked up from germline, CDR1 is SGDLS and CDR2 is YYNGEE. CDR3 residues: CASSSHSGADEQFF.

This chain uses TRBV6-2 or TRBV6-3 with TRBJ2-5; no DNA is available, so the TRBD1 call from TCRdb remains unchecked. This CDR3 is built from 15 residues. Germline V gives CDR1 MNHEY, CDR2 SVGEGT. This chain's CDR3 is CASDYETGATETQYF.

The gene calls are TRBV4-2 and TRBJ2-1. This CDR3 region has 15 residues. From germline, CDR1 is LGHNA and CDR2 YNFKEQ. The CDR3 protein is CASSQDMGLNNEQFF.

The chain carries TRBV7-9 and TRBJ1-2; the D call of TRBD1 rests on TCRdb alone, since no DNA is present to check it. In germline, CDR1 is SEHNR, CDR2 FQNEAQ (reference sequence). CDR3 length: 16 residues. The CDR3 loop is CASSSSDREGVYGYTF.

The gene calls are TRBV7-2 and TRBJ2-3; TCRdb designates TRBD1, a call that cannot be tested without DNA. Germline CDR1 SGHTA, CDR2 FQGNSA. The CDR3 extends over 15 amino acids. The CDR3 sequence is CASSPGTLYADTQYF. Combining the CDR3 with reference TRBV7-2 and TRBJ2-3 gives the whole variable domain GAGVSQSPSNKVTEKGKDVELRCDPISGHTALYWYRQSLGQGLEFLIYFQGNSAPDKSGLPSDRFSAERTGGSVSTLTIQRTQQEDSAVYLCASSPGTLYADTQYFGPGTRLTVL.

V is TRBV6-6 and J is TRBJ1-2. Germline loops: CDR1 MNHNY, CDR2 SVGAGI (reference sequence). CDR3 length equals 16 residues. The CDR3 reads CASSYSLGGANYGYTF.

V usage is TRBV5-1 and J usage is TRBJ2-7; checking the TCRdb D call of TRBD2 is not possible without DNA. The CDR3 runs 15 residues. The germline CDR1 and CDR2 sequences are SGHRS and YFSETQ. The chain's CDR3 is CASSVTSGGGDEQYF.

The chain uses TRBV5-1 and TRBJ1-2. CDR1 SGHRS and CDR2 YFSETQ come from the germline V gene. The CDR3 runs 15 residues. The CDR3: CASSSLPDDPYGYTF.

The chain employs TRBV27 and TRBJ1-1; without DNA, the TCRdb call of TRBD1 cannot be checked. CDR1 and CDR2 (germline): MNHEY, SMNVEV (reference sequence). The CDR3 contains 13 residues. The CDR3 is CASSLGSGVAAFF.

The CDR3 sequence: CASSLLRDRTGELFF. This chain links TRBV7-9 with TRBJ2-2; TCRdb outputs TRBD1, but without DNA this stays unchecked. The germline V gene encodes CDR1 SEHNR and CDR2 FQNEAQ (reference sequence). This CDR3 is built from 15 residues.

The chain combines TRBV7-9 with TRBJ1-1. Germline V gene lookup returns CDR1 SEHNR and CDR2 FQNEAQ (reference sequence). The CDR3 sequence is 12 residues long. CDR3: CASSFDGNEAFF. The full variable domain, rest sourced from reference TRBV7-9 and TRBJ1-1, is DTGVSQNPRHKITKRGQNVTFRCDPISEHNRLYWYRQTLGQGPEFLTYFQNEAQLEKSRLLSDRFSAERPKGSFSTLEIQRTEQGDSAMYLCASSFDGNEAFFGQGTRLTVV.

The chain recombines TRBV6-5 with TRBJ2-1; TCRdb returns TRBD1, unconfirmable since there is no DNA. CDR1 and CDR2 (germline): MNHEY, SVGAGI. The CDR3 contains 14 residues. The CDR3: CASSSTGRYGEQFF.

The chain couples TRBV15 to TRBJ1-1. Germline loops: CDR1 LNHNV, CDR2 YYDKDF (reference sequence). The CDR3 sequence is 16 residues long. CDR3 residues: CATSRDVLGVGTEAFF.

V is TRBV28 and J is TRBJ2-1; the TCRdb call, TRBD1, lacks DNA for checking. Germline V gene lookup returns CDR1 MDHEN and CDR2 SYDVKM. This CDR3 has 15 residues. CDR3 region: CASSLRDRSNNEQFF.

The chain has TRBV29-1 and TRBJ2-7; TCRdb reports TRBD2, a call that lacks DNA to check it against. This CDR3 is 13 amino acids long. Looked up from germline, CDR1 is SQVTM and CDR2 is ANQGSEA. The CDR3 loop reads CGGASGSSYEQYF.

CDR3 loop: CASSPRTSGSDEQFF. The V and J genes are TRBV9 and TRBJ2-1; no DNA is available, so the TRBD2 call from TCRdb remains unchecked. In germline, CDR1 is SGDLS, CDR2 YYNGEE. The length of the CDR3 is 15 residues. Supplemented by reference TRBV9 and TRBJ2-1, the full variable domain reads DSGVTQTPKHLITATGQRVTLRCSPRSGDLSVYWYQQSLDQGLQFLIQYYNGEERAKGNILERFSAQQFPDLHSELNLSSLELGDSALYFCASSPRTSGSDEQFFGPGTRLTVL.

The chain is built from TRBV14 and TRBJ2-7; TCRdb's D call, TRBD1, is unchecked because there is no DNA. The germline CDR1 and CDR2 sequences are SGHDN and FVKESK. This CDR3 has 16 residues. The CDR3 loop is CASSQVFGTGVYEQYF. Based on the CDR3 plus reference TRBV14 and TRBJ2-7, the full variable domain is EAGVTQFPSHSVIEKGQTVTLRCDPISGHDNLYWYRRVMGKEIKFLLHFVKESKQDESGMPNNRFLAERTGGTYSTLKVQPAELEDSGVYFCASSQVFGTGVYEQYFGPGTRLTVT.

J is TRBJ2-5 and V is TRBV6-2 or TRBV6-3; no DNA is available, so the TRBD1 call from TCRdb remains unchecked. This CDR3 region has 15 residues. Germline V gene data show CDR1 as MNHEY and CDR2 as SVGEGT. The CDR3 region is CASSYLDRNQETQYF.

V usage is TRBV6-6 and J usage is TRBJ1-1; checking the TCRdb D call of TRBD1 is not possible without DNA. The CDR3 extends over 14 amino acids. The germline V gene has CDR1 MNHNY and CDR2 SVGAGI (reference sequence). The CDR3 sequence is CASIHTGSRTEAFF.

The chain uses TRBV28 and TRBJ2-5. The CDR3 has 14 amino acids. CDR1 is MDHEN and CDR2 is SYDVKM in the germline V gene. CDR3 in amino acids: CASSIGLRTETQYF.

The chain uses TRBV7-9 and TRBJ1-5; the TRBD1 assignment by TCRdb is unverifiable without DNA. This CDR3 region has 14 residues. The germline V gene has CDR1 SEHNR and CDR2 FQNEAQ (reference sequence). CDR3 protein: CASSYTGSGQPQHF.

This chain joins TRBV29-1 and TRBJ1-2; TCRdb picks TRBD1, but there is no DNA to check that call. This CDR3 spans 12 amino acids. CDR1 and CDR2 (germline): SQVTM, ANQGSEA. The chain's CDR3 is CSVDGTGDGYTF.

The chain recombines TRBV7-6 with TRBJ2-2; checking the TCRdb D call of TRBD2 is not possible without DNA. The CDR3 has 17 residues. Germline V gene data show CDR1 as SGHVS and CDR2 as FNYEAQ. CDR3 sequence reads: CASSPGTSGEYTGELFF.

The rearrangement uses TRBV3-1 and TRBJ1-5. Germline assignment: CDR1 LGHDT and CDR2 YNNKEL (reference sequence). The CDR3 spans 14 residues. CDR3: CASSQDDLNQPQHF.

The V and J genes are TRBV12-3 or TRBV12-4 and TRBJ2-2; TCRdb calls TRBD1, which cannot be checked without DNA. This CDR3 region has 14 residues. The CDR3 protein is CASSPTGGFGELFF.

The rearrangement uses TRBV5-1 and TRBJ2-2. Germline V gene sequence: CDR1 SGHRS, CDR2 YFSETQ. This CDR3 region has 15 residues. This chain's CDR3 is CASSLDSSNTGELFF.

This chain connects TRBV29-1 to TRBJ1-1. The germline V gene has CDR1 SQVTM and CDR2 ANQGSEA. This CDR3 is built from 11 residues. This chain's CDR3 is CSVEWGTEAFF.

The chain is built from TRBV20-1 and TRBJ2-7. The CDR3 loop spans 12 amino acids. Looked up from germline, CDR1 is DFQATT and CDR2 is SNEGSKA (reference sequence). CDR3 sequence: CSARLSGYEQYF.

The chain employs TRBV5-1 and TRBJ1-1; TCRdb names TRBD1, which stays unverified in the absence of DNA. This CDR3 has 12 amino acids. Germline V lookup: CDR1 SGHRS, CDR2 YFSETQ. The CDR3 spells CASSSERGEAFF.